This TCR beta chain comes out of a study of blood T cell repertoires in COVID-19. This CDR3 region has 16 residues. V was clipped by 7 bases and J by 1 base, with 14 bases between them. Germline assignment: CDR1 MDHEN and CDR2 SYDVKM. Sequencing used immunoSEQ multiplex PCR; TCRdb keeps in-frame clones, though not all of them. The sample carries roughly 180,000 clones, less than 85% recorded once. This sequence was found in a woman between 45 and 65 years old who had recovered from COVID-19. The rearrangement joins TRBV28 to TRBJ2-6, with D possibly TRBD1 on 6 matching bases. Sequencing input: PBMCs or T cells enriched from blood (not recorded which). The CDR3 nucleotides are TGTGCCAGCAAAGAGACAGGACTTTCTGGGGCCAACGTCCTGACTTTC. Translation gives CASKETGLSGANVLTF.